Shown below are 17 T cell receptor beta chains from a single sample sequenced in a study of Graves' ophthalmopathy and Graves' hyperthyroidism listed by TCRdb under 2018. The data were produced on an Illumina HiSeq 2000. For repertoire sequencing, the TCR beta CDR3 regions were amplified from RNA transcripts. The first round of RT-PCR was done with HTBI primers and the Qiagen OneStep RT-PCR kit, and was followed by a second round of multiplex PCR, then size selection and purification. TCRdb redid the processing of the public reads, applying fastp at Q25 and MiXCR, and retained in-frame beta chains. Rows with a matching CDR3 protein are joined into one entry that keeps the most common DNA and genes. The sample has over a million distinct CDR3 sequences on record, roughly two fifths of them singletons. 11% of the sample is in the top ten clones. The sequenced sample consisted of peripheral blood or thyroid tissue (not recorded which). The source is an adult man with Graves' hyperthyroidism.

V usage is TRBV12-3 or TRBV12-4 and J usage is TRBJ2-5, with TRBD2 matching 9 bases. The CDR3 totals 15 residues. The V and J ends lost 7 bases and 5 bases, in that order; junction bases with no gene match: 11. The CDR3 spells CASNWLAGGTETQYF. The CDR3, as DNA: TGTGCCAGCAATTGGCTGGCGGGAGGGACGGAGACCCAGTACTTC.

This clonotype was detected only a few times. The V call is TRBV2, the J call TRBJ2-2; 13 bases agree with TRBD2. Germline V gives CDR1 SNHLY, CDR2 FYNNEI. The CDR3 is 16 amino acids. Trimming took 8 bases from V and 4 from J; bases not matched to a gene: 7. CDR3 amino acids: CASSGLAGVSTGELFF. As DNA, the CDR3 is TGTGCCAGCTCCGGACTAGCGGGAGTTAGCACCGGGGAGCTGTTTTTT.

This clonotype has just a few counts. The chain employs TRBV7-2 and TRBJ1-2; maybe TRBD1 (5 bases). V lost 2 bases, J lost 1 base, and 14 bases lay in between. The CDR3 is made up of 16 amino acids. Germline values: CDR1 SGHTA, CDR2 FQGNSA. CDR3 nucleotide sequence: TGTGCCAGCAGCTTATCCTTCAGGGACTTTAACTATGGCTACACCTTC. This translates into CASSLSFRDFNYGYTF.

Many counts were recorded for this clonotype. The chain has TRBV29-1 and TRBJ2-2; possibly TRBD2 for D (7 bases). The germline V gene has CDR1 SQVTM and CDR2 ANQGSEA. There are 16 residues in the CDR3. V was shortened by 3 bases and J by 3 bases, with 17 bases between the two germline ends. The DNA of the CDR3 is TGCAGCGTTGAGGGGTCGGGGGGCGCTTACACCGGGGAGCTGTTTTTT. Protein sequence: CSVEGSGGAYTGELFF.

Concerning this clonotype itself: With a much larger clone just one base away, this may be a read error. The rearrangement joins TRBV20-1 to TRBJ2-7; D remains ambiguous. The germline CDR1 and CDR2 sequences are DFQATT and SNEGSKA (reference sequence). The CDR3 length is 13 residues. This CDR3 reads CSARGTSSYEQHF. In DNA, the CDR3 is TGCAGTGCTAGAGGCACGAGCTCCTACGAGCAGCACTTC.

The V gene is TRBV14, the J gene TRBJ2-5, with D maybe TRBD2 (6 bases). Trimming pared 7 bases from V and 9 bases from J, leaving 24 bases between. The CDR3 length is 15 residues. Per the germline V gene, CDR1 is SGHDN and CDR2 is FVKESK. CDR3 residues: CASTRDLHGDQPQYF. CDR3 bases: TGTGCCAGCACCCGGGACTTACACGGGGATCAGCCCCAGTACTTC.

This clonotype was detected ten times or more. The gene calls are TRBV5-6 and TRBJ2-7, with D perhaps given as TRBD1 or TRBD2 (5 bases each). The V gene's germline CDR1 is SGHDT and CDR2 YYEEEE. The CDR3 contains 12 residues. V lost 2 bases, J lost 6 bases, and 9 bases lay in between. The CDR3 DNA reads TGTGCCAGCAGCTTCGGGGACGGCGAGCAGTACTTC. It encodes CASSFGDGEQYF.

Concerning this clonotype: The junction does not match germline at one end; this may be a read error. CDR3 region: CSVNKQGNELWKHHIF. In DNA form, the CDR3 reads TGCAGCGTGAACAAACAGGGGAACGAGCTCTGGAAACACCATATATTT. The gene calls are TRBV29-1 and TRBJ1-3, with TRBD1 matching over 7 bases. Looked up from germline, CDR1 is SQVTM and CDR2 is ANQGSEA. CDR3 length: 16 amino acids.

V is TRBV20-1 and J is TRBJ1-3; no clear D. From germline, CDR1 is DFQATT and CDR2 SNEGSKA (reference sequence). The length of the CDR3 is 16 residues. Trimming pared 0 bases from V and 0 bases from J, leaving 12 bases between. The DNA for the CDR3 is TGCAGTGCTAGAGACCCCGGACCGTCCTCTGGAAACACCATATATTTT. Translation: CSARDPGPSSGNTIYF.

This clonotype was seen many times. The rearrangement joins TRBV19 to TRBJ1-1; D ambiguous. The V end lost 6 bases, the J end lost 3 bases, and 14 bases lay between the germline ends. The V gene's germline CDR1 is LNHDA and CDR2 SQIVND (reference sequence). The CDR3 totals 14 residues. CDR3 amino acids: CASRKGYGYTEAFF. DNA of the CDR3: TGTGCCAGTAGAAAAGGGTATGGGTACACTGAAGCTTTCTTT.

This clonotype was picked up many times. The gene calls are TRBV15 and TRBJ1-1; the match to TRBD1 covers 8 bases. V lost 1 base, J lost 1 base, and 5 bases stayed unmatched. This CDR3 region has 16 residues. CDR1 is LNHNV, CDR2 YYDKDF, per germline (reference sequence). The CDR3 reads CATSRVVGTGNTEAFF. Written as DNA, the CDR3 is TGTGCCACCAGCAGAGTAGTGGGGACAGGGAACACTGAAGCTTTCTTT.

The chain links TRBV20-1 to TRBJ2-7; tentative D call: TRBD2 (6 bases). Trimming took off 0 bases at V and 5 bases at J, with 17 bases between the two ends. CDR3 size: 15 residues. CDR1 DFQATT and CDR2 SNEGSKA come from the germline V gene (reference sequence). The CDR3 here is CSARDLMTSIHEQYF. In DNA form, the CDR3 reads TGCAGTGCTAGAGATCTGATGACTAGTATCCACGAGCAGTACTTC.

This clonotype was observed a few times. This sequence joins TRBV11-2 and TRBJ2-7; D is ambiguous. The germline gives CDR1 SGHAT, CDR2 FQNNGV. This CDR3 contains 15 residues. Trimming stripped 3 bases from V and 2 bases from J, with 14 bases between. This CDR3 is CASSFGPVIAYEQYF. The CDR3 DNA reads as TGTGCCAGCAGCTTTGGGCCAGTGATTGCCTACGAGCAGTACTTC.

This clonotype was observed at least ten times. The chain has TRBV19 and TRBJ1-1, with D perhaps matching TRBD1 (5 bases). V was cut by 9 bases and J by 0 bases, with 20 bases left in between. This CDR3 has 16 residues. Germline CDR1 and CDR2: LNHDA and SQIVND (reference sequence). The CDR3 DNA sequence: TGTGCCAGCAACCCTGGGGCAGGGAGGCTGAACACTGAAGCTTTCTTT. Residues: CASNPGAGRLNTEAFF.

Points on this clonotype: At one boundary the junction diverges from the germline segment, which might be a read error. V is TRBV7-2 and J is TRBJ2-5, with 10 bases that match TRBD2. There are 17 residues in the CDR3. The germline CDR1 and CDR2 sequences are SGHTA and FQGNSA. The CDR3 sequence is CASSLAGGQTLQETQYF. CDR3 bases: TGTGCCAGCAGTTTAGCGGGGGGACAGACATTACAAGAGACCCAGTACTTC.

This clonotype was counted ten times or more. The chain uses TRBV5-1 and TRBJ1-6, with 8 bases identical to TRBD1. CDR1 and CDR2 (germline): SGHRS, YFSETQ. The CDR3 has 14 amino acids. With 4 bases clipped from V and 9 bases from J, the junction kept 6 bases outside the gene matches. The CDR3 DNA is TGCGCCAGCAGCACAGGGGGAACAGGTTCACCCCTCCACTTT. As protein: CASSTGGTGSPLHF.

This clonotype was seen many times. The chain combines TRBV11-3 with TRBJ1-2; D is ambiguous. Germline V CDR1 and CDR2: SGHNT, YENEEA. The CDR3 is made up of 14 amino acids. V lost 2 bases, J lost 4 bases, and 11 bases lay in between. The CDR3 region is CASSLSRGSYGYTF. The CDR3 DNA follows: TGTGCCAGCAGCTTAAGTCGGGGTTCCTATGGCTACACCTTC.